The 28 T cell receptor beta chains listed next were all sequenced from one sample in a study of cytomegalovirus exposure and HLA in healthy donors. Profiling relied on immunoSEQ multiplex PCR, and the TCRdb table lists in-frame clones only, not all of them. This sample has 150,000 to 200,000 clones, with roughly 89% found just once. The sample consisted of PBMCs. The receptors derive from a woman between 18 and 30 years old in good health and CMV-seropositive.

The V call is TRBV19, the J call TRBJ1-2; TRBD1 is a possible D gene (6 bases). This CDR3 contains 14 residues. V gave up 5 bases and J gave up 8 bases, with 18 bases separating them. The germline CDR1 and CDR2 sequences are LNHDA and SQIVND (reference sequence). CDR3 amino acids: CASSSPGGGSGYTF. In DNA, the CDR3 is TGTGCCAGTAGTTCTCCGGGAGGGGGAAGCGGCTACACCTTC.

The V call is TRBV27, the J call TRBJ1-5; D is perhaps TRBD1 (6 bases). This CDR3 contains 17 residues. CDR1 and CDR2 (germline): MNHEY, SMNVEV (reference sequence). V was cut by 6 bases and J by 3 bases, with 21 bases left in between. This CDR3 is CASSKWEGQGHNQPQHF. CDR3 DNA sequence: TGTGCCAGCAGCAAATGGGAAGGTCAGGGGCACAATCAGCCCCAGCATTTT.

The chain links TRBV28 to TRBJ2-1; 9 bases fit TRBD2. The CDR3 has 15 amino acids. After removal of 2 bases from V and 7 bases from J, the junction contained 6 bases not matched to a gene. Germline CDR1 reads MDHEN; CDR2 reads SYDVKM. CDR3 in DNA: TGTGCCAGCAGTTTAGGCGGGAGGGCCGTAAATGAGCAGTTCTTC. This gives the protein CASSLGGRAVNEQFF. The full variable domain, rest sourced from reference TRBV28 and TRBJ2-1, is DVKVTQSSRYLVKRTGEKVFLECVQDMDHENMFWYRQDPGLGLRLIYFSYDVKMKEKGDIPEGYSVSREKKERFSLILESASTNQTSMYLCASSLGGRAVNEQFFGPGTRLTVL.

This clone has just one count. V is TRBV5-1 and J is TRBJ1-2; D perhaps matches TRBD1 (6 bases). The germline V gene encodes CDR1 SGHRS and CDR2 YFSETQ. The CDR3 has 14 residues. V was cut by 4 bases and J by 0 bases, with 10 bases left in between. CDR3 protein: CASSPGQTNYGYTF. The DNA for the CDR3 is TGCGCCAGCAGCCCCGGACAGACTAACTATGGCTACACCTTC.

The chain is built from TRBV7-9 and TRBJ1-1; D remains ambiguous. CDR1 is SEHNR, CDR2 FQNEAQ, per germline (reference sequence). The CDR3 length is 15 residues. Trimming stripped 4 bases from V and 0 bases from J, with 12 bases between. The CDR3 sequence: CASSSPTPMNTEAFF. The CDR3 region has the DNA TGTGCCAGCAGCTCACCGACACCCATGAACACTGAAGCTTTCTTT.

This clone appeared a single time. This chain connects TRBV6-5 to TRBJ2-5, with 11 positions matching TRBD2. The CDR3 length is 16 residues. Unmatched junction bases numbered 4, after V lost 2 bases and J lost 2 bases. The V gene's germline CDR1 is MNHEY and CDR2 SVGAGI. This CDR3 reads CASSYGVAGGQETQYF. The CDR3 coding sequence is TGTGCCAGCAGTTACGGGGTAGCGGGAGGGCAAGAGACCCAGTACTTC.

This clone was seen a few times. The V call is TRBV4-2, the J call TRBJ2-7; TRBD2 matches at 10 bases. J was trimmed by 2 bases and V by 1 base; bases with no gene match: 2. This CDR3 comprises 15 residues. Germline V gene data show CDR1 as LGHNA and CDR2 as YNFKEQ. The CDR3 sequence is CASSQGLAGAYEQYF. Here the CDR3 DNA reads TGTGCCAGCAGCCAAGGGCTAGCGGGGGCCTACGAGCAGTACTTC.

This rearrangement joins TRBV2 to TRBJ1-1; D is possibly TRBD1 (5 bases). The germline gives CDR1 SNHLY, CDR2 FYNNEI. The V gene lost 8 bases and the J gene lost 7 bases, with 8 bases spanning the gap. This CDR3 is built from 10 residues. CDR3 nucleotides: TGTGCCAGCCACGGGGGTGAAGCTTTCTTT. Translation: CASHGGEAFF. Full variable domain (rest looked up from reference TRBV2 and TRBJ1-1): EPEVTQTPSHQVTQMGQEVILRCVPISNHLYFYWYRQILGQKVEFLVSFYNNEISEKSEIFDDQFSVERPDGSNFTLKIRSTKLEDSAMYFCASHGGEAFFGQGTRLTVV.

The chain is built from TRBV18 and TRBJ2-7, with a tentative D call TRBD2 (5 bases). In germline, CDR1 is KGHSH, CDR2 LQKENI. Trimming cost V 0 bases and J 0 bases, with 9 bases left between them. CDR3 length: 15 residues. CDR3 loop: CASSPPVAYSYEQYF. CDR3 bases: TGTGCCAGCTCACCACCGGTAGCGTACTCCTACGAGCAGTACTTC.

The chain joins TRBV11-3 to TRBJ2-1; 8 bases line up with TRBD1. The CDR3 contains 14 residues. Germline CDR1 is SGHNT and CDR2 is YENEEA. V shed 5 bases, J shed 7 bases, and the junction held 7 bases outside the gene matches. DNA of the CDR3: TGTGCCAGCAGCCCGGACAGGGTAGGTAATGAGCAGTTCTTC. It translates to CASSPDRVGNEQFF.

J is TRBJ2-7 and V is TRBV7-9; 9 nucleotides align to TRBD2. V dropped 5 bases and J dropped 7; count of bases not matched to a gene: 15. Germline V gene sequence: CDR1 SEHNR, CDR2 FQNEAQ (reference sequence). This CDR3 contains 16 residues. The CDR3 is CASSPEVGGRAKEQYF. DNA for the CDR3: TGTGCCAGCAGCCCCGAAGTGGGCGGGAGGGCAAAAGAGCAGTACTTC.

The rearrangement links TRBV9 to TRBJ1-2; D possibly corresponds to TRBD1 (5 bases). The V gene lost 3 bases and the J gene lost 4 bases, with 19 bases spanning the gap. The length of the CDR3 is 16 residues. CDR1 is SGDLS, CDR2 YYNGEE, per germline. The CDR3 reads CASSETPEGAGYGYTF. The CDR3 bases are TGTGCCAGCAGCGAGACCCCAGAAGGGGCAGGCTATGGCTACACCTTC.

CDR3 bases: TGTGCCAGCAGTGAAGCGAAGGTAGCGGGAGGTTCCACAGATACGCAGTATTTT. It specifies CASSEAKVAGGSTDTQYF. V usage is TRBV2 and J usage is TRBJ2-3; 10 nucleotides match TRBD2. The J segment lost 2 bases and the V segment lost 0 bases, leaving 8 bases of the junction unmatched. CDR3 size: 18 residues. CDR1 and CDR2 (germline): SNHLY, FYNNEI.

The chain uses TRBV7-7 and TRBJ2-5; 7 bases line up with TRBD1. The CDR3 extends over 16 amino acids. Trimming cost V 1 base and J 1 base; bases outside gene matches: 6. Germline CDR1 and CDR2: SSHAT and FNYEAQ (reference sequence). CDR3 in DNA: TGTGCCAGCAGCTTAGGTGTTAGGGGGCCCCAAGAGACCCAGTACTTC. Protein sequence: CASSLGVRGPQETQYF.

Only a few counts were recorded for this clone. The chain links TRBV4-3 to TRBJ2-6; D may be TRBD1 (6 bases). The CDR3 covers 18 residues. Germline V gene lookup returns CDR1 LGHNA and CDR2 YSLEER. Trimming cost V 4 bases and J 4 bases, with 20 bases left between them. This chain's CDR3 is CASSPNEGGESGANVLTF. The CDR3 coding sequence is TGCGCCAGCAGCCCCAACGAAGGGGGAGAGTCCGGGGCCAACGTCCTGACTTTC.

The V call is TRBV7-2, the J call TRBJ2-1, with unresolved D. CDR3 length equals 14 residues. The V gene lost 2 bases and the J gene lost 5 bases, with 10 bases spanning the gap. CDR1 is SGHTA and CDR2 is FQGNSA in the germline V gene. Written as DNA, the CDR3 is TGTGCCAGCAGCTTATTATACTTAAACAATGAGCAGTTCTTC. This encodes CASSLLYLNNEQFF.

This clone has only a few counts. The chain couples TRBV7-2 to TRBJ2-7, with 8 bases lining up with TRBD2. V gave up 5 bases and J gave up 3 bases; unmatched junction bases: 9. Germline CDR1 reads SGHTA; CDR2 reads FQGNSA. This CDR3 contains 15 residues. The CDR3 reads CASSPREGPDYEQYF. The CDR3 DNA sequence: TGTGCCAGCAGCCCACGGGAGGGCCCAGACTACGAGCAGTACTTC.

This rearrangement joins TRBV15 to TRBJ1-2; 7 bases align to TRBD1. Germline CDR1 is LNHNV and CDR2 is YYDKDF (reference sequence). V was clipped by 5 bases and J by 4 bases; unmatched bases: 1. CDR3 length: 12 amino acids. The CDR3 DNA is TGTGCCACCAGCGACAGGGCCTATGGCTACACCTTC. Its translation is CATSDRAYGYTF.

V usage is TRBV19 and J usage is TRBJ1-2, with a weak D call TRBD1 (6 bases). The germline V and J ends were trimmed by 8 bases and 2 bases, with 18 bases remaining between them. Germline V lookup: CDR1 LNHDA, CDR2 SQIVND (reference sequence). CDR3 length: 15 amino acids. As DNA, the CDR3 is TGTGCCAGTTCCTCCCCAAGGGGGACCAACTATGGCTACACCTTC. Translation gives CASSSPRGTNYGYTF.

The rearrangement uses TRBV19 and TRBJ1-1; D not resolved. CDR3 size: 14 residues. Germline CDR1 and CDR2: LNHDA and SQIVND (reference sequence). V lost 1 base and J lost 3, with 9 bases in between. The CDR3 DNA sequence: TGTGCCAGTAGTATAGTGTGGAGGGACACTGAAGCTTTCTTT. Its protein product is CASSIVWRDTEAFF.

The CDR3 loop is CASSPGTSGGVEQFF. Written as DNA, the CDR3 is TGTGCCAGCAGTCCCGGGACTAGCGGGGGAGTTGAGCAGTTCTTC. V and J are TRBV2 and TRBJ2-1, with 14 bases aligning to TRBD2. The V gene end was trimmed by 5 bases and the J gene end by 9 bases; junction bases not matched to a gene: 6. CDR1 SNHLY and CDR2 FYNNEI come from the germline V gene. The CDR3 has 15 amino acids.

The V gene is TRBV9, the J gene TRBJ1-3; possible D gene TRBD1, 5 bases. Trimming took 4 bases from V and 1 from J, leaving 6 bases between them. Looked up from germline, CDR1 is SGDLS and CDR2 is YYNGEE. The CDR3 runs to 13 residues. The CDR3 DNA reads TGTGCCAGCAGCAGGGGTTCTGGAAACACCATATATTTT. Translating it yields CASSRGSGNTIYF.

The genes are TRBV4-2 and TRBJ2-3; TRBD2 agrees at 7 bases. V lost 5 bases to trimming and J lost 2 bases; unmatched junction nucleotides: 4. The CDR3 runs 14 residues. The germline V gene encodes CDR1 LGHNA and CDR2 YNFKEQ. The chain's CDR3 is CASSGGGSTDTQYF. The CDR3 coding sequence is TGTGCCAGCAGCGGCGGGGGTTCCACAGATACGCAGTATTTT.

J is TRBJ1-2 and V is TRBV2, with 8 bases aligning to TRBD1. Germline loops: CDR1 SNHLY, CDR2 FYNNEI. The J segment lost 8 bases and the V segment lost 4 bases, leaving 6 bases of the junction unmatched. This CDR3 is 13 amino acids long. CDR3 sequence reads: CASSGGQATGYTF. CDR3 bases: TGTGCCAGCAGTGGGGGACAGGCCACGGGCTACACCTTC.

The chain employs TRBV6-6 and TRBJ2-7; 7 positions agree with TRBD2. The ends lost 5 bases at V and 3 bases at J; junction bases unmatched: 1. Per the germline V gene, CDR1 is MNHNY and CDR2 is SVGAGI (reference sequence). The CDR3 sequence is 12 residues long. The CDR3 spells CASSSGNYEQYF. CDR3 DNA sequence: TGTGCCAGCAGTAGCGGGAACTACGAGCAGTACTTC.

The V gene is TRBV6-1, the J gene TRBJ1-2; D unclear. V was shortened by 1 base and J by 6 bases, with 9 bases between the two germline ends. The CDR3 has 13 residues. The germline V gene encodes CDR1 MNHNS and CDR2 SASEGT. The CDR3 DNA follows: TGTGCCAGCAGTGAAGGTTGGAGAAATGGCTACACCTTC. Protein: CASSEGWRNGYTF.

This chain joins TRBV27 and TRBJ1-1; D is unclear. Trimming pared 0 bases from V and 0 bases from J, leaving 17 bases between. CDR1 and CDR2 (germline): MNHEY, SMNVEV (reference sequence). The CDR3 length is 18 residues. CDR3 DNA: TGTGCCAGCAGTTTATCCCAACCGACGGAGGGTATGAACACTGAAGCTTTCTTT. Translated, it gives CASSLSQPTEGMNTEAFF.

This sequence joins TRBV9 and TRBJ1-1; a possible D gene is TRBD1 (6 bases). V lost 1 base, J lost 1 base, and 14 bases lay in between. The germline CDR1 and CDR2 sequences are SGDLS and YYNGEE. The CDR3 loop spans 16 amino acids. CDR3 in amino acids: CASSVRGGTPNTEAFF. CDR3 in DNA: TGTGCCAGCAGCGTAAGGGGGGGGACCCCGAACACTGAAGCTTTCTTT.